This TCR beta chain was sequenced during a study of technical replicates of blood from four donors. The CDR3 loop spans 13 amino acids. CDR1 and CDR2 (germline): MNHEY, SVGAGI. Trimming shortened V by 7 bases and J by 0 bases, and 6 bases separated the two germline ends. Produced via immunoSEQ multiplex PCR; TCRdb's table is partial and in-frame only. Of under 85,000 clones in the sample, 85% to 95% were seen once. This receptor was identified in a human donor in good health. Sequenced: T cells isolated from PBMCs. The chain links TRBV6-5 to TRBJ2-2; D is unresolved. The CDR3 region is CASTNTNTGELFF. CDR3 bases: TGTGCCAGCACCAACACGAACACCGGGGAGCTGTTTTTT.